This T cell receptor (beta chain) stems from a study of OX40 agonist ivuxolimab in advanced cancers. This CDR3 is built from 16 residues. Germline V gene lookup returns CDR1 SNHLY and CDR2 FYNNEI. Between the trimmed V and J ends, which lost 2 bases and 1 base, there was a span of 14 bases. For this clone: Antigen specificity is unknown.

Notes on the study in general: The authors also found low normalized T-cell clonal expansion in some nonresponders. Clonal expansion was seen in CD4+ and CD8+ blood T cells by week 6 at 0.1 to 3.0 mg/kg.

Assay: immunoSEQ multiplex PCR; the TCRdb copy retains only in-frame clones and omits some. The sample carries about 68,000 clones, roughly 85% recorded once. Sequenced material: CD4+ or CD8+ T cells sorted from blood, taken in a trial of the OX40 agonist ivuxolimab. J is TRBJ1-1 and V is TRBV2; a possible D gene is TRBD1 (5 bases). The TCR was taken from an adult with an advanced solid tumor such as melanoma, head and neck, liver or kidney cancer. CDR3 region: CASSERQGRENTEAFF. CDR3 DNA: TGTGCCAGCAGTGAAAGGCAGGGACGGGAGAACACTGAAGCTTTCTTT.